Shown below are 27 T cell receptor beta chains from a single sample sequenced in a study of low-dose radiotherapy and immunotherapy resistance in tumors. cDNA synthesis used a TRAV/TRBV-specific primer set for both chains. Over roughly 19 PCR cycles, TCRs were amplified from a constant-region primer and V-primer adapter. Each CDR3 protein gets one entry after TCRdb re-called the reads with MiXCR. Among fewer than 90,000 distinct CDR3 sequences listed, under 20% were seen once. The time point here: before trial treatment. Sequencing was performed on PBMCs, taken before treatment. The source is a male donor with prostate cancer.

This clonotype was seen at least ten times. The rearrangement uses TRBV29-1 and TRBJ2-5; 8 positions match TRBD1. The junction had 8 bases not matched to a gene; V was cut back by 6 bases and J by 5 bases. This CDR3 contains 13 residues. Germline CDR1 SQVTM, CDR2 ANQGSEA. The CDR3 DNA reads TGCAGCGTGGAGGACAGGGCCCGGGAGACCCAGTACTTC. Protein product: CSVEDRARETQYF.

This CDR3 reads CASSLRGTGSYEQYF. The CDR3 DNA follows: TGTGCCAGCAGCCTGCGAGGGACAGGCTCCTACGAGCAGTACTTC. V and J are TRBV14 and TRBJ2-7, with TRBD1 matching over 8 bases. Germline V lookup: CDR1 SGHDN, CDR2 FVKESK. The CDR3 runs 15 residues. V gave up 4 bases and J gave up 0 bases; unmatched junction bases: 5.

This clonotype was seen repeatedly, ten times or more. This chain connects TRBV27 to TRBJ2-7; 11 bases are shared with TRBD2. CDR1 is MNHEY, CDR2 SMNVEV, per germline (reference sequence). The CDR3 is 14 amino acids. V was pared by 5 bases and J by 2 bases, with 2 bases of the junction left unmatched. CDR3: CASSTTSGTYEQYF. The CDR3 DNA reads TGTGCCAGCAGTACGACTAGCGGGACCTACGAGCAGTACTTC.

The gene calls are TRBV6-2 or TRBV6-3 and TRBJ2-7; 9 positions match TRBD1. Germline-derived CDR1 and CDR2 are MNHEY and SVGEGT. With V trimmed by 7 bases and J by 0 bases, 4 bases remained unmatched. CDR3 size: 14 residues. DNA of the CDR3: TGTGCCAGCAAAGGGGACAGGGCCTCCTACGAGCAGTACTTC. The encoded protein is CASKGDRASYEQYF.

As to this clonotype: A read error may produce the germline difference seen at one junction end. This chain uses TRBV25-1 with TRBJ1-6; possibly TRBD1 for D (5 bases). This CDR3 has 13 residues. In germline, CDR1 is MGHDK, CDR2 SYGVNS. CDR3 sequence (DNA): TGTGCCAGCAGTGAGTCAGGGAATTCACCCCCCCACTTT. Translating gives CASSESGNSPPHF. The full variable domain, in which reference TRBV25-1 and TRBJ1-6 provide the parts outside the CDR3, is EADIYQTPRYLVIGTGKKITLECSQTMGHDKMYWYQQDPGMELHLIHYSYGVNSTEKGDLSSESTVSRIRTEHFPLTLESARPSHTSQYLCASSESGNSPPHFGNGTRLTVT.

This clonotype occurred many times. This chain connects TRBV30 to TRBJ2-7; D remains ambiguous. The CDR3 consists of 12 residues. Looked up from germline, CDR1 is GTSNPN and CDR2 is SVGIG (reference sequence). Trimming pared 2 bases from V and 2 bases from J, leaving 7 bases between. CDR3 loop: CAWSQTAYEQYF. The CDR3 bases are TGTGCCTGGAGTCAAACAGCCTACGAGCAGTACTTC.

V usage is TRBV5-1 and J usage is TRBJ1-1; the D is unclear. The length of the CDR3 is 13 residues. Trimming took 7 bases from V and 1 from J, leaving 11 bases between them. The germline gives CDR1 SGHRS, CDR2 YFSETQ. The CDR3 DNA sequence: TGCGCCAGCGCGTTCGCTGGGAACACTGAAGCTTTCTTT. Amino acid sequence: CASAFAGNTEAFF.

This clonotype showed up many times. The chain employs TRBV7-9 and TRBJ2-2; 8 positions match TRBD2. Germline lookup yields CDR1 SEHNR and CDR2 FQNEAQ (reference sequence). This CDR3 region has 16 residues. Trimming took 2 bases from V and 5 from J; bases not matched to a gene: 7. For the CDR3, the DNA is TGTGCCAGCAGCTTAAGGGCCGGGACTAGTACCGGGGAGCTGTTTTTT. It translates to CASSLRAGTSTGELFF.

This clonotype was counted many times. The V call is TRBV28, the J call TRBJ1-1; no definite D call. Deletions cut 3 bases from V and 4 bases from J, with 12 bases between. The CDR3 sequence is 14 residues long. The germline gives CDR1 MDHEN, CDR2 SYDVKM. The CDR3, as DNA: TGTGCCAGCAGTTTGTCCCGGCGCGCCACTGAAGCTTTCTTT. It yields the protein CASSLSRRATEAFF.

V gene TRBV29-1 combines with J gene TRBJ2-5; the D call may be TRBD1 or TRBD2 (6 bases each). The V and J ends lost 7 bases and 1 base respectively, with 13 bases between them. This CDR3 spans 13 amino acids. The germline CDR1 and CDR2 sequences are SQVTM and ANQGSEA. In DNA, the CDR3 is TGCAGCGCCAGACAGGAGGGCCAAGAGACCCAGTACTTC. It yields the protein CSARQEGQETQYF.

At least ten counts were recorded for this clonotype. The chain has TRBV29-1 and TRBJ2-2; 10 bases are shared with TRBD2. This CDR3 has 17 amino acids. CDR1 SQVTM and CDR2 ANQGSEA come from the germline V gene. The V and J ends lost 6 bases and 0 bases, in that order; junction bases with no gene match: 10. The CDR3 nucleotides read TGCAGCGTGGCCGGACTAGCGGAACCAGCGAACACCGGGGAGCTGTTTTTT. Protein: CSVAGLAEPANTGELFF.

This clonotype was seen at least ten times. The chain has TRBV19 and TRBJ2-3; 7 positions agree with TRBD1. This CDR3 has 13 residues. CDR1 LNHDA and CDR2 SQIVND come from the germline V gene (reference sequence). The V gene end was trimmed by 4 bases and the J gene end by 7 bases; junction bases not matched to a gene: 5. CDR3 sequence reads: CASSTDRANTQYF. The CDR3 DNA is TGTGCCAGTAGTACCGACAGGGCTAATACGCAGTATTTT.

Of note for this clonotype: This likely reflects a read error, since a far larger clone is one base away. The chain combines TRBV7-9 with TRBJ2-7, with TRBD2 matching 10 bases. This CDR3 has 15 amino acids. Germline V gene data show CDR1 as SEHNR and CDR2 as FQNEAQ (reference sequence). V lost 5 bases and J lost 7; bases outside the gene matches: 11. CDR3 region: CASSPTLAGAREQYF. DNA of the CDR3: TGTGCCAGCAGCCCCACCCTAGCGGGAGCTCGGGAGCAGTACTTC. Combining the CDR3 with reference TRBV7-9 and TRBJ2-7 gives the whole variable domain DTGVSQNPRHKITKRGQNVTFRCDPISEHNRLYWYRQTLGQGPEFLTYFQNEAQLEKSRLLSDRFSAERPKGSFSTLEIQRTEQGDSAMYLCASSPTLAGAREQYFGPGTRLTVT.

The chain has TRBV5-4 and TRBJ1-5, with a weak D call TRBD1 (5 bases). Germline assignment: CDR1 SGHNT and CDR2 YYREEE (reference sequence). This CDR3 contains 14 residues. V lost 1 base, J lost 5 bases, and 10 bases lay in between. The CDR3 loop is CASSLFGGYQPQHF. The CDR3 DNA follows: TGTGCCAGCAGCTTGTTTGGGGGTTATCAGCCCCAGCATTTT.

The J gene is TRBJ2-4, the V gene TRBV2; 14 nucleotides agree with TRBD2. There are 17 residues in the CDR3. After removal of 6 bases from V and 0 bases from J, the junction contained 4 bases not matched to a gene. Per germline, CDR1 SNHLY and CDR2 FYNNEI. Written as DNA, the CDR3 is TGTGCCAGCAGAGCCGGGACTAGCGGGAGAGCCAAAAACATTCAGTACTTC. Its protein product is CASRAGTSGRAKNIQYF. The full variable domain, completed using reference TRBV2 and TRBJ2-4, is EPEVTQTPSHQVTQMGQEVILRCVPISNHLYFYWYRQILGQKVEFLVSFYNNEISEKSEIFDDQFSVERPDGSNFTLKIRSTKLEDSAMYFCASRAGTSGRAKNIQYFGAGTRLSVL.

Many counts were recorded for this clonotype. The rearrangement links TRBV10-1 to TRBJ2-1; the match to TRBD1 covers 7 bases. V dropped 4 bases and J dropped 2; count of bases not matched to a gene: 5. The germline CDR1 and CDR2 sequences are WNHNN and SYGVQD (reference sequence). The CDR3 is made up of 15 amino acids. CDR3 sequence: CASSATGKTYNEQFF. CDR3 nucleotides: TGCGCCAGCAGTGCGACAGGGAAAACCTACAATGAGCAGTTCTTC.

This clonotype was seen many times. The chain recombines TRBV6-5 with TRBJ1-3; D not certain. V lost 2 bases, J lost 0 bases, and 5 bases lay in between. Germline values: CDR1 MNHEY, CDR2 SVGAGI. The CDR3 length is 14 residues. Here the CDR3 reads CASSYTISGNTIYF. DNA of the CDR3: TGTGCCAGCAGTTACACCATCTCTGGAAACACCATATATTTT.

The table lists this clonotype with many counts. The gene calls are TRBV2 and TRBJ1-6, with D possibly being TRBD1 (6 bases). The germline V and J ends were trimmed by 7 bases and 8 bases, with 15 bases remaining between them. The germline V gene encodes CDR1 SNHLY and CDR2 FYNNEI. This CDR3 is built from 14 residues. The CDR3 sequence is CASKAGATDSPLHF. DNA of the CDR3: TGTGCCAGCAAAGCAGGGGCAACCGATTCACCCCTCCACTTT.

This clonotype was counted ten times or more. CDR3 coding DNA: TGTGCCAGCAGACGATCCGGCGGCGAGCAGTACTTC. It specifies CASRRSGGEQYF. The V and J genes are TRBV5-5 and TRBJ2-7; D is ambiguous. Germline V gene sequence: CDR1 SGHKS, CDR2 YYEKEE (reference sequence). This CDR3 is 12 amino acids long. Deletions cut 5 bases from V and 6 bases from J, with 12 bases between.

The CDR3 loop reads CSVEDQGIMNTEAFF. The CDR3 DNA reads as TGCAGCGTTGAAGATCAGGGGATCATGAACACTGAAGCTTTCTTT. V usage is TRBV29-1 and J usage is TRBJ1-1, with D possibly TRBD1 on 6 matching bases. The V gene's germline CDR1 is SQVTM and CDR2 ANQGSEA. The CDR3 contains 15 residues. V was shortened by 0 bases and J by 0 bases, with 11 bases between the two germline ends.

The chain employs TRBV11-3 and TRBJ2-1, with D possibly being TRBD2 (5 bases). CDR1 is SGHNT, CDR2 YENEEA, per germline. Trimming pared 5 bases from V and 5 bases from J, leaving 19 bases between. The CDR3 loop spans 16 amino acids. The CDR3 here is CASSPTGLSGNNEQFF. The CDR3 DNA reads TGTGCCAGCAGCCCCACCGGGTTGTCCGGGAACAATGAGCAGTTCTTC.

This clonotype was seen repeatedly, ten times or more. The chain carries TRBV12-3 or TRBV12-4 and TRBJ2-5; a possible D gene is TRBD2 (5 bases). This CDR3 has 13 residues. Trimming removed 3 bases from V and 5 bases from J, with 10 bases in between. CDR3 amino acids: CASSFRGSETQYF. CDR3 in DNA: TGTGCCAGCAGTTTTCGGGGTTCGGAGACCCAGTACTTC.

This clonotype was detected many times. The rearrangement joins TRBV3-1 to TRBJ1-5; D ambiguous. CDR3 length equals 15 residues. V shed 4 bases and J shed 2 bases, with 12 bases lying between them. Germline V gives CDR1 LGHDT, CDR2 YNNKEL (reference sequence). In DNA, the CDR3 is TGTGCCAGCAGCCCTGGCCCCCTCGGCAATCAGCCCCAGCATTTT. The encoded protein is CASSPGPLGNQPQHF. Using reference TRBV3-1 and TRBJ1-5 for the parts outside the CDR3, the full variable domain is DTAVSQTPKYLVTQMGNDKSIKCEQNLGHDTMYWYKQDSKKFLKIMFSYNNKELIINETVPNRFSPKSPDKAHLNLHINSLELGDSAVYFCASSPGPLGNQPQHFGDGTRLSIL.

This clonotype was seen a handful of times. The chain employs TRBV25-1 and TRBJ2-7, with D maybe TRBD2 (5 bases). The CDR3 runs 13 residues. Germline CDR1 reads MGHDK; CDR2 reads SYGVNS. Trimming took 5 bases from V and 2 from J, leaving 10 bases between them. In DNA form, the CDR3 reads TGTGCCAGCAGTCTCGGGAACCCCTACGAGCAGTACTTC. It specifies CASSLGNPYEQYF.

V is TRBV30 and J is TRBJ2-7, with D perhaps matching TRBD2 (6 bases). Germline V gene sequence: CDR1 GTSNPN, CDR2 SVGIG (reference sequence). V dropped 4 bases and J dropped 7 bases, with 29 bases sitting between them. This CDR3 spans 17 amino acids. The CDR3 sequence: CAWNKGLRGPPASEQYF. In nucleotides, the CDR3 is TGTGCCTGGAATAAGGGACTGAGGGGACCCCCGGCCTCGGAGCAGTACTTC.

This clonotype was recorded many times. The genes are TRBV6-6 and TRBJ2-2, with no clear D. The germline V and J ends were trimmed by 7 bases and 3 bases, with 12 bases remaining between them. The CDR3 is made up of 14 amino acids. Germline CDR1 is MNHNY and CDR2 is SVGAGI (reference sequence). CDR3 nucleotide sequence: TGTGCCAGCATGGACGCCGGGTACACCGGGGAGCTGTTTTTT. Translated, it gives CASMDAGYTGELFF.

The sample holds one count of this clonotype. A far larger clone is only one base removed, so a read error is likely. The chain uses TRBV5-1 and TRBJ2-1; possible D gene TRBD2, 5 bases. The CDR3 extends over 14 amino acids. CDR1 is SGHRS, CDR2 YFSETQ, per germline. CDR3 DNA sequence: TGTGCCAGCAGCTTGGACTGGAACTACAATGAGCAGTTCTTC. The encoded protein is CASSLDWNYNEQFF.